This T cell receptor (beta chain) was observed in a study of T cell responses to AZD1222 COVID-19 vaccine. Profiling relied on immunoSEQ multiplex PCR, and the TCRdb table lists in-frame clones only, not all of them. This table has approximately 140,000 clones, more than 85% appearing once. Concerning this clone: The antigen remains undetermined.

This CDR3 has 16 residues. Germline trimming cut 3 bases from V and 7 bases from J; bases unmatched to any gene: 12. Looked up from germline, CDR1 is SGHDN and CDR2 is FVKESK. Points from the study as a whole: It should be noted that donors were predominantly white British and more often female, and clonal diversity was possibly underestimated.

The rearrangement links TRBV14 to TRBJ1-5; 7 nucleotides line up with TRBD1. Source: peripheral blood, taken on day 0 of AZD1222 vaccination. This sequence originates from an adult in good health. Here the CDR3 reads CASSHAGQVRSQPQHF. CDR3 bases: TGTGCCAGCAGCCATGCCGGACAGGTCCGGAGCCAGCCCCAGCATTTT.